A single sample gave rise to the 6 T cell receptor beta chains below, sequenced in a study of response to subunit inactivated influenza vaccine. TCRdb itself ran the RT-PCR reads through MiXCR, one entry per CDR3 protein. The sample has around 580,000 distinct CDR3 sequences, 13% to 15% seen once. The material sequenced was PBMCs from blood, taken 11 to 12 days after vaccination. The receptors were gathered from a man aged 50 or older who received an inactivated influenza vaccine.

This clonotype was found many times. A much larger clone lies a single base off, so this may be a read error. The V gene is TRBV12-3 or TRBV12-4, the J gene TRBJ2-3; D remains ambiguous. V lost 1 base and J 5 bases, leaving 1 base between the germline ends. The CDR3 has 11 amino acids. The CDR3 loop is CASSLVDTQYF. The CDR3 bases are TGTGCCAGCAGTTTAGTAGATACGCAGTATTTT.

This clonotype was detected a few times. CDR3 in amino acids: CSVAPAGKGGFYEQYF. CDR3 DNA sequence: TGCAGCGTCGCACCCGCCGGGAAGGGGGGGTTCTACGAGCAGTACTTC. The chain links TRBV29-1 to TRBJ2-7, with a tentative D call TRBD2 (7 bases). CDR3 length: 16 amino acids. With 6 bases removed from V and 3 bases from J, the gap between germline ends came to 24 bases. Germline CDR1 is SQVTM and CDR2 is ANQGSEA.

This clonotype showed up many times. This chain joins TRBV10-3 and TRBJ2-7; weak D call: TRBD1 (6 bases). Deletions cut 0 bases from V and 2 bases from J, with 20 bases between. Germline CDR1 reads ENHRY; CDR2 reads SYGVKD. The length of the CDR3 is 18 residues. CDR3 loop: CAISESARGLDRAYEQYF. The CDR3 DNA reads as TGTGCCATCAGTGAGTCAGCCAGGGGTTTGGATAGGGCCTACGAGCAGTACTTC.

This clonotype was seen only a few times. The J gene is TRBJ2-5, the V gene TRBV4-1; a weak D match, TRBD1 (5 bases). Germline CDR1 MGHRA, CDR2 YSYEKL. V dropped 1 base and J dropped 5 bases, with 17 bases sitting between them. CDR3 size: 16 residues. The CDR3 region has the DNA TGCGCCAGCAGCCAAGGGTCGATTCAGGGAATCGAGACCCAGTACTTC. Amino acid sequence: CASSQGSIQGIETQYF.

The V and J genes are TRBV5-6 and TRBJ1-5; D is unclear. The CDR3 is 14 residues long. The V gene lost 4 bases and the J gene lost 0 bases, with 8 bases spanning the gap. Germline CDR1 and CDR2: SGHDT and YYEEEE. CDR3 sequence: CASSPLNSNQPQHF. CDR3 sequence (DNA): TGTGCCAGCAGCCCGTTGAATAGCAATCAGCCCCAGCATTTT. The whole variable domain, filled in from reference TRBV5-6 and TRBJ1-5, reads DAGVTQSPTHLIKTRGQQVTLRCSPKSGHDTVSWYQQALGQGPQFIFQYYEEEERQRGNFPDRFSGHQFPNYSSELNVNALLLGDSALYLCASSPLNSNQPQHFGDGTRLSIL.

This sequence joins TRBV5-1 and TRBJ2-2; 13 bases map to TRBD2. V shed 2 bases and J 1 base; nucleotides not matched to a gene: 14. The CDR3 spans 21 residues. Germline lookup yields CDR1 SGHRS and CDR2 YFSETQ. The CDR3, as DNA: TGCGCCAGCAGCTTAGTTCCCATTGGACTAGCGGGAGATTGGAACACCGGGGAGCTGTTTTTT. Protein: CASSLVPIGLAGDWNTGELFF.